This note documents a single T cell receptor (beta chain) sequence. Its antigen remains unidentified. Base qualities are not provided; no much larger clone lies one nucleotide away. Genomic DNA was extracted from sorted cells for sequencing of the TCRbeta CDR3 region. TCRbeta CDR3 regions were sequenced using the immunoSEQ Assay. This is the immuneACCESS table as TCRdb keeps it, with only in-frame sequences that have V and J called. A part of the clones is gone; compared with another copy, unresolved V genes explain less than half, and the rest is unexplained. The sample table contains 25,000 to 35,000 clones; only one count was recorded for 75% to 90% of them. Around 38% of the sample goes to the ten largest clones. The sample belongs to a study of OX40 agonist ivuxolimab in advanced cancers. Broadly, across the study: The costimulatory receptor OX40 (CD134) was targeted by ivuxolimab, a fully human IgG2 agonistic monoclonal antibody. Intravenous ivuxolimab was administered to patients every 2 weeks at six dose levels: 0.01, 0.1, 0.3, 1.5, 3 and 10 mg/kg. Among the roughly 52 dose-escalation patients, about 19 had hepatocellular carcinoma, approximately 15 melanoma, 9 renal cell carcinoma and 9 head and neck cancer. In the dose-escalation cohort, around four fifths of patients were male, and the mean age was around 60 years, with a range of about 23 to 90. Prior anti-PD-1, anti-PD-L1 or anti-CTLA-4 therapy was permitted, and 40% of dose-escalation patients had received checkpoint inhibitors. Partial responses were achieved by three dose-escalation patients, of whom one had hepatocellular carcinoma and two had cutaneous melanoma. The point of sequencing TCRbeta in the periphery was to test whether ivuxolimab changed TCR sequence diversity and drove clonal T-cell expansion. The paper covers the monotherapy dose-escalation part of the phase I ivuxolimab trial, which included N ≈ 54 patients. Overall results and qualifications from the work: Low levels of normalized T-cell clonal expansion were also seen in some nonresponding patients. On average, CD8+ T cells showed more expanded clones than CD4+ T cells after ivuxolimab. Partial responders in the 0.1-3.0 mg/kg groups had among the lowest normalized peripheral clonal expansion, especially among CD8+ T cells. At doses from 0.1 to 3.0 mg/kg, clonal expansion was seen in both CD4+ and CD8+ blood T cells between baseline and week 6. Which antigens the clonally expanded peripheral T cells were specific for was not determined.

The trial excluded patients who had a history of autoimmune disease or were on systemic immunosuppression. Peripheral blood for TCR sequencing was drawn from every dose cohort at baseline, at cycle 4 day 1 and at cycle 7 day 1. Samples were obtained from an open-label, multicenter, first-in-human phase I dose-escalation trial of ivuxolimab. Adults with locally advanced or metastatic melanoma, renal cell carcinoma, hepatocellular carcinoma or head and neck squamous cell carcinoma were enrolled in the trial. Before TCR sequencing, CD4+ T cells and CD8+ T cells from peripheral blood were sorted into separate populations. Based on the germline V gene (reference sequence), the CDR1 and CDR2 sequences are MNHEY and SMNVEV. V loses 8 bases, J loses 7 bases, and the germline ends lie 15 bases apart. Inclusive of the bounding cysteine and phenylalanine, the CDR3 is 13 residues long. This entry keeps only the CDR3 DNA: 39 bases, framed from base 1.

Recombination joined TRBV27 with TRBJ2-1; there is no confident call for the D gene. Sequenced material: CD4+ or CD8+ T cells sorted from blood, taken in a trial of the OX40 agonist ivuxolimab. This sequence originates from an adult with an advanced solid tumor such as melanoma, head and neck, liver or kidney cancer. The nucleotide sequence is TGTGCCAGCTGGGCCGCCCGCATAAATGAGCAGTTCTTC. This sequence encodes CASWAARINEQFF.